A single sample is the source of the 6 T cell receptor beta chains below, sequenced in a study of cytomegalovirus exposure and HLA in healthy donors. TCRdb's table, derived via immunoSEQ multiplex PCR, lists solely in-frame clones and lacks some. Here the sample spans about 120,000 clones, 85% to 90% being singletons. Sequenced: PBMCs. These receptors were taken from a woman under 40 in good health and CMV-seronegative.

This chain joins TRBV30 and TRBJ1-5; D is unclear. The CDR3 totals 16 residues. With 0 bases removed from V and 2 bases from J, the gap between germline ends came to 14 bases. Germline V gene sequence: CDR1 GTSNPN, CDR2 SVGIG (reference sequence). CDR3 residues: CAWSVDSGWGNQPQHF. Here the CDR3 DNA reads TGTGCCTGGAGTGTAGATTCGGGATGGGGCAATCAGCCCCAGCATTTT.

V and J are TRBV2 and TRBJ1-6; tentatively, D is TRBD1 (5 bases). Germline loops: CDR1 SNHLY, CDR2 FYNNEI. V dropped 8 bases and J dropped 0 bases, with 11 bases sitting between them. The CDR3 extends over 15 amino acids. CDR3 coding DNA: TGTGCCAGCCAGATGGGGGGCTCCTATAATTCACCCCTCCACTTT. It specifies CASQMGGSYNSPLHF.

The rearrangement joins TRBV2 to TRBJ2-7; 8 bases map to TRBD1. Per the germline V gene, CDR1 is SNHLY and CDR2 is FYNNEI. This CDR3 comprises 12 residues. V gave up 7 bases and J gave up 4 bases; unmatched junction bases: 3. The chain's CDR3 is CASITGGYEQYF. CDR3 DNA sequence: TGTGCCAGCATAACAGGGGGTTACGAGCAGTACTTC.

The rearrangement joins TRBV30 to TRBJ2-7, with 11 nucleotides matching TRBD2. The V gene end was trimmed by 2 bases and the J gene end by 3 bases; junction bases not matched to a gene: 3. This CDR3 has 14 residues. Germline loops: CDR1 GTSNPN, CDR2 SVGIG (reference sequence). The DNA for the CDR3 is TGTGCCTGGAGTCCGACTAGCGGGGTCTACGAGCAGTACTTC. Protein sequence: CAWSPTSGVYEQYF.

This clone is medium-sized. This chain links TRBV6-5 with TRBJ1-1; 10 bases map to TRBD1. The CDR3 totals 14 residues. Germline lookup yields CDR1 MNHEY and CDR2 SVGAGI. CDR3 loop: CESRDRGMNTEAFF. For the CDR3, the DNA is TGTGAATCTAGGGACAGGGGAATGAACACTGAAGCTTTCTTT.

J is TRBJ1-4 and V is TRBV18; D gene unclear. Per the germline V gene, CDR1 is KGHSH and CDR2 is LQKENI. The CDR3 loop spans 15 amino acids. V dropped 1 base and J dropped 2 bases, with 8 bases sitting between them. The CDR3 is CASSPQSTTNEKLFF. The DNA for the CDR3 is TGTGCCAGCTCACCACAGTCTACGACTAATGAAAAACTGTTTTTT.